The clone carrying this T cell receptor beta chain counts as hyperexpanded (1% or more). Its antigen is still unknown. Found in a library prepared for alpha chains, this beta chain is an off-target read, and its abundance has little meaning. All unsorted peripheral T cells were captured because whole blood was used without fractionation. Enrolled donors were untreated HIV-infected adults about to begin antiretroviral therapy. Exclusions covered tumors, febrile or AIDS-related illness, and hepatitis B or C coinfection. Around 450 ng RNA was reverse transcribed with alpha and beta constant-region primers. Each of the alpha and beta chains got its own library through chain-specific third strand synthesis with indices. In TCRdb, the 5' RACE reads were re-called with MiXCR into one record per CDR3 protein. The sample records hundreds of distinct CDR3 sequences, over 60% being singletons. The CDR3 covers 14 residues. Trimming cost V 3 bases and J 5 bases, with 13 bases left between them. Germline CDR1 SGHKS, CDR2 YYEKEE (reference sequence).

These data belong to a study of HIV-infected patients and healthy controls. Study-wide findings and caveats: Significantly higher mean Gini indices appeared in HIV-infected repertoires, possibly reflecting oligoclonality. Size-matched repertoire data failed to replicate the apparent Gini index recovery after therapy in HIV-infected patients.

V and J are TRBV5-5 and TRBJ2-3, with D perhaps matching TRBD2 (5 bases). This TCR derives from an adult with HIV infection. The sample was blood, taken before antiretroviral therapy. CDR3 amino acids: CASSWPDGGDTQYF. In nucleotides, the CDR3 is TGTGCCAGCAGCTGGCCGGACGGAGGAGATACGCAGTATTTT.